This passage covers 19 T cell receptor beta chains from one sample sequenced in a study of blood T cell repertoires in COVID-19. Produced via immunoSEQ multiplex PCR; TCRdb's table is partial and in-frame only. The sample includes some 60,000 clones, approximately 91% seen only once; the top ten take approximately 1.5%. Sequenced sample: peripheral blood. The origin of the receptors is a human donor in a cohort sampled during active COVID-19.

This sequence joins TRBV27 and TRBJ2-2; TRBD2 matches 10 bases. V dropped 7 bases and J dropped 2; count of bases not matched to a gene: 10. The germline V gene has CDR1 MNHEY and CDR2 SMNVEV (reference sequence). The CDR3 has 17 amino acids. CDR3 sequence reads: CASNTGAGGPNTGELFF. The CDR3 DNA sequence: TGTGCCAGCAACACAGGAGCGGGAGGGCCCAACACCGGGGAGCTGTTTTTT.

This clone showed up just a few times. The gene calls are TRBV7-9 and TRBJ1-2; 7 bases align to TRBD1. The CDR3 is made up of 15 amino acids. The ends lost 5 bases at V and 0 bases at J; junction bases unmatched: 6. Germline CDR1 SEHNR, CDR2 FQNEAQ (reference sequence). Here the CDR3 reads CASSTGQLANYGYTF. The CDR3 DNA follows: TGTGCCAGCAGCACGGGACAGTTAGCTAACTATGGCTACACCTTC.

The gene calls are TRBV7-2 and TRBJ2-5, with D tentatively TRBD1 (6 bases). The CDR3 totals 15 residues. V lost 4 bases to trimming and J lost 0 bases, with 12 bases between them. The germline V gene encodes CDR1 SGHTA and CDR2 FQGNSA. The CDR3 loop is CASSSAGANQETQYF. As DNA, the CDR3 is TGTGCCAGCAGCTCGGCAGGGGCGAACCAAGAGACCCAGTACTTC.

This clone was counted only a few times. The CDR3, as DNA: TGTGCCAGTAGTAATTGGGAGTACAATGAGCAGTTCTTC. This encodes CASSNWEYNEQFF. This chain uses TRBV19 with TRBJ2-1, with a tentative D call TRBD2 (5 bases). Germline V gives CDR1 LNHDA, CDR2 SQIVND (reference sequence). This CDR3 contains 13 residues. The V gene lost 4 bases and the J gene lost 4 bases, with 8 bases spanning the gap.

J is TRBJ2-2 and V is TRBV5-4, with TRBD2 identical over 8 bases. This CDR3 spans 17 amino acids. Looked up from germline, CDR1 is SGHNT and CDR2 is YYREEE (reference sequence). J gave up 1 base and V 4 bases, and 9 bases lay outside the gene matches. As DNA, the CDR3 is TGTGCCAGCAGCCCAAGGCCCAGCGGGGGGAACACCGGGGAGCTGTTTTTT. Amino acids: CASSPRPSGGNTGELFF. Variable domain in full (rest from reference TRBV5-4 and TRBJ2-2): ETGVTQSPTHLIKTRGQQVTLRCSSQSGHNTVSWYQQALGQGPQFIFQYYREEENGRGNFPPRFSGLQFPNYSSELNVNALELDDSALYLCASSPRPSGGNTGELFFGEGSRLTVL.

The chain recombines TRBV29-1 with TRBJ2-2; TRBD1 agrees at 7 bases. The V segment lost 6 bases and the J segment 0 bases; nucleotides outside the gene matches: 7. The germline gives CDR1 SQVTM, CDR2 ANQGSEA. The CDR3 is made up of 15 amino acids. CDR3 residues: CSVRVGTANTGELFF. DNA of the CDR3: TGCAGCGTCCGAGTAGGGACAGCGAACACCGGGGAGCTGTTTTTT.

The chain combines TRBV12-1 with TRBJ2-7; whether TRBD2, the table's D call, matches the DNA was not checked. TRBV12-1 is noted as a pseudogene. The length of the CDR3 is 15 residues. CDR3 loop: CASSLTSGNSYEQYF. In DNA, the CDR3 is TGTGCCAGCAGCCTTACAAGCGGGAACAGCTACGAGCAGTACTTC.

This rearrangement joins TRBV28 to TRBJ2-6; no definite D call. V lost 2 bases and J 4 bases, leaving 9 bases between the germline ends. CDR1 is MDHEN and CDR2 is SYDVKM in the germline V gene. This CDR3 is 15 amino acids long. CDR3 region: CASSLALSGANVLTF. CDR3 DNA: TGTGCCAGCAGTTTAGCGTTATCCGGGGCCAACGTCCTGACTTTC.

The gene calls are TRBV11-2 and TRBJ2-3, with D maybe TRBD2 (5 bases). The CDR3 totals 13 residues. Germline CDR1 is SGHAT and CDR2 is FQNNGV. V dropped 4 bases and J dropped 6 bases, with 11 bases sitting between them. In DNA, the CDR3 is TGTGCCAGCAGCTCCCAAACGGGGGATACGCAGTATTTT. This gives the protein CASSSQTGDTQYF.

This sequence joins TRBV18 and TRBJ2-3; 12 nucleotides match TRBD2. CDR1 and CDR2 from the germline V gene are KGHSH and LQKENI. Unmatched junction bases numbered 4, after V lost 5 bases and J lost 1 base. The CDR3 extends over 16 amino acids. This chain's CDR3 is CASSATSGSRTDTQYF. The DNA for the CDR3 is TGTGCCAGCTCAGCGACTAGCGGGAGTCGCACAGATACGCAGTATTTT.

This chain links TRBV7-2 with TRBJ2-7, with 8 nucleotides matching TRBD2. Looked up from germline, CDR1 is SGHTA and CDR2 is FQGNSA. The CDR3 is 17 residues long. V was clipped by 2 bases and J by 2 bases; unmatched bases: 11. The CDR3 sequence: CASSLMAGGISAYEQYF. CDR3 sequence (DNA): TGTGCCAGCAGCTTAATGGCGGGAGGCATTTCGGCCTACGAGCAGTACTTC.

The chain couples TRBV19 to TRBJ1-5, with D possibly being TRBD1 (6 bases). V lost 6 bases to trimming and J lost 3 bases, with 15 bases between them. The length of the CDR3 is 15 residues. From germline, CDR1 is LNHDA and CDR2 SQIVND (reference sequence). In DNA, the CDR3 is TGTGCCAGTAGCCCCCAGTGGGGGCACAATCAGCCCCAGCATTTT. Its protein product is CASSPQWGHNQPQHF.

The chain employs TRBV6-5 and TRBJ2-3; the D is unclear. The CDR3 is 12 amino acids. Between the trimmed V and J ends, which lost 4 bases and 6 bases, there was a span of 8 bases. The germline V gene encodes CDR1 MNHEY and CDR2 SVGAGI. This CDR3 reads CASSFRRDTQYF. The CDR3 region has the DNA TGTGCCAGCAGTTTTCGGCGGGATACGCAGTATTTT.

This chain links TRBV10-3 with TRBJ2-7; D may be TRBD1 (5 bases). This CDR3 has 12 residues. Germline assignment: CDR1 ENHRY and CDR2 SYGVKD. CDR3 amino acids: CAVAGNSYEQYF. Here the CDR3 DNA reads TGTGCAGTGGCAGGGAACTCCTACGAGCAGTACTTC.

The CDR3: CASSLGAGGPETQYF. The CDR3 DNA sequence: TGTGCCAGCAGCTTGGGGGCGGGAGGGCCGGAGACCCAGTACTTC. The gene calls are TRBV7-2 and TRBJ2-5; 9 bases match TRBD2. With 3 bases clipped from V and 5 bases from J, the junction kept 7 bases outside the gene matches. Germline-derived CDR1 and CDR2 are SGHTA and FQGNSA. The CDR3 loop spans 15 amino acids.

The rearrangement joins TRBV5-1 to TRBJ2-5; TRBD2 matches at 9 bases. In germline, CDR1 is SGHRS, CDR2 YFSETQ. The length of the CDR3 is 17 residues. J gave up 2 bases and V 1 base, and 9 bases lay outside the gene matches. CDR3 DNA sequence: TGCGCCAGCAGCTTGTTTGCTAGCGGGATTCGACAAGAGACCCAGTACTTC. Amino acids: CASSLFASGIRQETQYF.

This clone has a handful of counts. This chain connects TRBV6-5 to TRBJ1-4, with unresolved D. The CDR3 extends over 15 amino acids. Trimming cost V 6 bases and J 0 bases, with 11 bases left between them. From germline, CDR1 is MNHEY and CDR2 SVGAGI. CDR3: CASRVLQTTNEKLFF. CDR3 bases: TGTGCCAGCAGAGTCCTACAGACAACTAATGAAAAACTGTTTTTT.

The genes are TRBV3-1 (or the pseudogene TRBV3-2) and TRBJ2-3, with D possibly being TRBD1 (5 bases). The CDR3 is made up of 12 amino acids. V shed 2 bases and J shed 7 bases, with 7 bases lying between them. CDR1 is LGHDT and CDR2 is YNNKEL in the germline V gene (reference sequence). CDR3 in amino acids: CASSQSGNTQYF. For the CDR3, the DNA is TGTGCCAGCAGCCAATCAGGGAATACGCAGTATTTT.

The J gene is TRBJ2-3, the V gene TRBV20-1, with D perhaps TRBD1 (6 bases). CDR3 size: 15 residues. CDR1 DFQATT and CDR2 SNEGSKA come from the germline V gene (reference sequence). Trimming removed 3 bases from V and 3 bases from J, with 16 bases in between. The DNA for the CDR3 is TGCAGTGCTAGTGTAGCACAGGGTGGGACAGATACGCAGTATTTT. Residues: CSASVAQGGTDTQYF.